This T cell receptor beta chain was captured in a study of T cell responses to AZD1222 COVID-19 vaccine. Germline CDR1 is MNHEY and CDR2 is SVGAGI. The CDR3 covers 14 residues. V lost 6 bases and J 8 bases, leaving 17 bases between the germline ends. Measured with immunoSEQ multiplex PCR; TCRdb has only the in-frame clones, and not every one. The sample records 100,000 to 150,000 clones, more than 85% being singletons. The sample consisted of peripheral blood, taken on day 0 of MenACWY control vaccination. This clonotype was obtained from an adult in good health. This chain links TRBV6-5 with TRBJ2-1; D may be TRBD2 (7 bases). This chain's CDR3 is CASSRVGGADEQFF. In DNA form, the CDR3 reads TGTGCCAGCAGCCGGGTTGGGGGGGCGGATGAGCAGTTCTTC.